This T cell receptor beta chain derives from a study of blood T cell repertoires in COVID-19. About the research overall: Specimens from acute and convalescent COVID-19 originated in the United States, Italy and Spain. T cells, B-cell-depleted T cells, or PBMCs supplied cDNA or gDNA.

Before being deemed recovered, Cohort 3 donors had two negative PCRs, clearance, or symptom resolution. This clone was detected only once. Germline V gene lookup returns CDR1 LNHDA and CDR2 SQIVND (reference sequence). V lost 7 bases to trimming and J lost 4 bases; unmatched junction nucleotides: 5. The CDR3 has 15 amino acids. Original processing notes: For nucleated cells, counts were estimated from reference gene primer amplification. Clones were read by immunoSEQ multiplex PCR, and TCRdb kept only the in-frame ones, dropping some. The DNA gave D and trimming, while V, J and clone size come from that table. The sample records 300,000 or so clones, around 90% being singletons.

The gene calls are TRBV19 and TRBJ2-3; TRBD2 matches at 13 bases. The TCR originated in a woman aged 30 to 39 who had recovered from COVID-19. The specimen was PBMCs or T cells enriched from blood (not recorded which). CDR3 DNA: TGTGCCAGTACAGGGACTAGCGGGAAGTCAGATACGCAGTATTTT. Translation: CASTGTSGKSDTQYF.